The next 22 T cell receptor beta chains were all read from a single sample in a study of blood T cell repertoires in COVID-19. Generated by immunoSEQ multiplex PCR, the TCRdb table keeps only in-frame clones and is missing some. The sample consists of about 220,000 clones, 75% to 85% of them appearing once. The specimen sequenced was peripheral blood. The source is a woman aged 70-85 years with COVID-19, enrolled during active disease.

V usage is TRBV5-1 and J usage is TRBJ1-1; the D gene is possibly TRBD1 (5 bases). The CDR3 extends over 14 amino acids. The germline gives CDR1 SGHRS, CDR2 YFSETQ. Trimming cost V 3 bases and J 0 bases, with 9 bases left between them. As DNA, the CDR3 is TGCGCCAGCAGCTGGGGCTCCGTGAACACTGAAGCTTTCTTT. Protein sequence: CASSWGSVNTEAFF.

CDR3: CASSFSMEQYF. CDR3 nucleotides: TGTGCCAGCAGTTTTAGTATGGAGCAGTACTTC. This chain connects TRBV12-3 or TRBV12-4 to TRBJ2-7; D is undetermined. The CDR3 is 11 residues long. V was clipped by 3 bases and J by 7 bases, with 7 bases between them.

J is TRBJ2-7 and V is TRBV30; 8 nucleotides align to TRBD2. CDR1 and CDR2 (germline): GTSNPN, SVGIG (reference sequence). CDR3 length equals 16 residues. Germline trimming cut 0 bases from V and 0 bases from J; bases unmatched to any gene: 7. CDR3 region: CAWSVRDGRVSYEQYF. In DNA form, the CDR3 reads TGTGCCTGGAGTGTACGTGACGGGAGGGTCTCCTACGAGCAGTACTTC.

This rearrangement joins TRBV6-5 to TRBJ1-5; D is unclear. The CDR3 contains 11 residues. V was trimmed by 6 bases and J by 7 bases, leaving 7 bases between them. Germline CDR1 and CDR2: MNHEY and SVGAGI. CDR3 region: CASRTNQPQHF. The DNA of the CDR3 is TGTGCCAGCAGAACAAACCAGCCCCAGCATTTT.

The V gene is TRBV29-1, the J gene TRBJ2-6, with TRBD2 as a possible D gene (7 bases). The CDR3 is 14 residues long. V lost 6 bases, J lost 4 bases, and 13 bases lay in between. Per the germline V gene, CDR1 is SQVTM and CDR2 is ANQGSEA. CDR3 sequence (DNA): TGCAGCGTACTAAGCGGGACAGGGGCCAACGTCCTGACTTTC. Translation gives CSVLSGTGANVLTF.

The table lists this clone with many counts. The chain couples TRBV5-4 to TRBJ2-7; 9 bases fit TRBD2. With V trimmed by 4 bases and J by 6 bases, 8 bases remained unmatched. Per the germline V gene, CDR1 is SGHNT and CDR2 is YYREEE (reference sequence). This CDR3 is built from 14 residues. This chain's CDR3 is CASSVSGRNGEQYF. The CDR3 DNA sequence: TGTGCCAGCAGCGTTAGCGGGAGAAACGGCGAGCAGTACTTC.

This clone was counted a few times. The chain carries TRBV11-2 and TRBJ2-1, with D hard to call. Per the germline V gene, CDR1 is SGHAT and CDR2 is FQNNGV. The CDR3 runs 16 residues. V lost 0 bases, J lost 1 base, and 10 bases lay in between. Here the CDR3 reads CASSLDPRSSYNEQFF. In DNA, the CDR3 is TGTGCCAGCAGCTTAGACCCTCGGAGTTCCTACAATGAGCAGTTCTTC.

This chain links TRBV7-9 with TRBJ1-6; no definite D call. V dropped 0 bases and J dropped 9 bases, with 6 bases sitting between them. The CDR3 runs to 13 residues. Looked up from germline, CDR1 is SEHNR and CDR2 is FQNEAQ (reference sequence). In DNA, the CDR3 is TGTGCCAGCAGCTTAGCGGCGGGTTCACCCCTCCACTTT. Protein sequence: CASSLAAGSPLHF.

The rearrangement links TRBV15 to TRBJ1-2, with TRBD1 identical over 8 bases. J lost 3 bases, V lost 1 base, and 1 base had no gene match. CDR1 LNHNV and CDR2 YYDKDF come from the germline V gene (reference sequence). The CDR3 has 14 residues. The CDR3 bases are TGTGCCACCAGCAGAGGGGGACAGGACTATGGCTACACCTTC. The encoded protein is CATSRGGQDYGYTF. The full variable domain, completed using reference TRBV15 and TRBJ1-2, is DAMVIQNPRYQVTQFGKPVTLSCSQTLNHNVMYWYQQKSSQAPKLLFHYYDKDFNNEADTPDNFQSRRPNTSFCFLDIRSPGLGDTAMYLCATSRGGQDYGYTFGSGTRLTVV.

This clone was counted once. The chain couples TRBV10-1 to TRBJ1-1; 7 nucleotides match TRBD1. Germline assignment: CDR1 WNHNN and CDR2 SYGVQD (reference sequence). The CDR3 has 13 residues. V dropped 9 bases and J dropped 7; count of bases not matched to a gene: 11. CDR3 in DNA: TGCGCCAGTCGGCCCCATGGACAGGATGAAGCTTTCTTT. It codes for CASRPHGQDEAFF.

This sequence joins TRBV27 and TRBJ1-6; 7 positions match TRBD1. CDR1 is MNHEY and CDR2 is SMNVEV in the germline V gene (reference sequence). Trimming took 4 bases from V and 6 from J; bases not matched to a gene: 3. The CDR3 has 14 residues. CDR3 residues: CASSSTGINSPLHF. The CDR3 DNA reads TGTGCCAGCAGTTCGACAGGGATTAATTCACCCCTCCACTTT.

The V call is TRBV4-3, the J call TRBJ2-3, with 9 bases that match TRBD2. The CDR3 loop spans 16 amino acids. V was clipped by 2 bases and J by 2 bases; unmatched bases: 5. The V gene's germline CDR1 is LGHNA and CDR2 YSLEER. CDR3 nucleotide sequence: TGCGCCAGCAGCCAACGACTAGCGGCCTACACAGATACGCAGTATTTT. This translates into CASSQRLAAYTDTQYF.

As to this clone: The DNA is omitted, as the CDR3 cannot be located on it reliably, and the CDR3 follows TCRdb's listing. The chain combines TRBV5-5 with TRBJ2-3; the D segment call TRBD1 is taken from the table without a DNA check. Germline CDR1 SGHKS, CDR2 YYEKEE (reference sequence). The CDR3 totals 15 residues, both ends included. The CDR3 region is CASSFGPGSTDTQYF.

The J gene is TRBJ2-3, the V gene TRBV5-1, with D maybe TRBD2 (6 bases). Trimming left V 7 bases short and J 1 base short, with 13 bases between. This CDR3 is 14 amino acids long. Germline V CDR1 and CDR2: SGHRS, YFSETQ. The DNA of the CDR3 is TGCGCCAGCGCAGGAGGGAGCGGCACAGATACGCAGTATTTT. Translation gives CASAGGSGTDTQYF.

The chain is built from TRBV5-1 and TRBJ2-7; D unclear. The V gene's germline CDR1 is SGHRS and CDR2 YFSETQ. The V end lost 0 bases, the J end lost 0 bases, and 13 bases lay between the germline ends. The CDR3 spans 16 residues. CDR3 sequence reads: CASSLAGGPPSYEQYF. As DNA, the CDR3 is TGCGCCAGCAGCTTGGCCGGCGGCCCGCCCTCCTACGAGCAGTACTTC.

The rearrangement joins TRBV20-1 to TRBJ2-1; D is perhaps TRBD2 (5 bases). The CDR3 runs 14 residues. Between the trimmed V and J ends, which lost 4 bases and 7 bases, there was a span of 17 bases. Germline CDR1 DFQATT, CDR2 SNEGSKA (reference sequence). The CDR3 spells CSANDRITGNEQFF. Written as DNA, the CDR3 is TGCAGTGCTAATGACCGAATCACGGGGAATGAGCAGTTCTTC.

V usage is TRBV7-9 and J usage is TRBJ1-2; 9 nucleotides agree with TRBD1. The trim removed 3 bases at V and 8 bases at J, leaving 13 bases unmatched. CDR3 length: 16 amino acids. Germline values: CDR1 SEHNR, CDR2 FQNEAQ (reference sequence). The CDR3 reads CASSFSGTGRGIGYTF. CDR3 DNA sequence: TGTGCCAGCAGCTTTTCGGGGACAGGGAGAGGGATCGGCTACACCTTC.

This chain connects TRBV30 to TRBJ1-5, with D perhaps TRBD1 (5 bases). Germline values: CDR1 GTSNPN, CDR2 SVGIG (reference sequence). This CDR3 has 17 amino acids. V was cut by 0 bases and J by 1 base, with 16 bases left in between. The DNA of the CDR3 is TGTGCCTGGAGTGTAGGTTCAAACAGGTTAAGCAATCAGCCCCAGCATTTT. Translated, it gives CAWSVGSNRLSNQPQHF.

As DNA, the CDR3 is TGTGCCTGGACCTCGGGAGGGGGCCTGGGTGTGTCGTTCTTC. It specifies CAWTSGGGLGVSFF. J is TRBJ2-1 and V is TRBV30; a weak D match, TRBD2 (8 bases). The CDR3 sequence is 14 residues long. From germline, CDR1 is GTSNPN and CDR2 SVGIG (reference sequence). V was cut by 4 bases and J by 15 bases, with 25 bases left in between. The whole variable domain, remainder taken from reference TRBV30 and TRBJ2-1, is SQTIHQWPATLVQPVGSPLSLECTVEGTSNPNLYWYRQAAGRGLQLLFYSVGIGQISSEVPQNLSASRPQDRQFILSSKKLLLSDSGFYLCAWTSGGGLGVSFFGPGTRLTVL.

This clone was seen just once. The chain joins TRBV27 to TRBJ1-1, with 7 bases identical to TRBD1. This CDR3 has 15 residues. In germline, CDR1 is MNHEY, CDR2 SMNVEV (reference sequence). After removal of 5 bases from V and 0 bases from J, the junction contained 6 bases not matched to a gene. CDR3: CASSPGDRLNTEAFF. The CDR3 region has the DNA TGTGCCAGCAGTCCGGGGGACAGACTGAACACTGAAGCTTTCTTT.

The genes are TRBV18 and TRBJ1-5; 10 nucleotides match TRBD1. This CDR3 has 15 residues. Trimming took 2 bases from V and 9 from J; bases not matched to a gene: 7. Germline V CDR1 and CDR2: KGHSH, LQKENI. CDR3 DNA: TGTGCCAGCTCACCATCGCGACAGGGGGCCTTGCCCCAGCATTTT. Translation: CASSPSRQGALPQHF.

This chain uses TRBV15 with TRBJ2-7; 12 bases map to TRBD2. Per the germline V gene, CDR1 is LNHNV and CDR2 is YYDKDF (reference sequence). The trim removed 0 bases at V and 3 bases at J, leaving 0 bases unmatched. This CDR3 contains 15 residues. This chain's CDR3 is CATSRETSGSYEQYF. The DNA of the CDR3 is TGTGCCACCAGCAGAGAGACTAGCGGGAGCTACGAGCAGTACTTC.